These 27 T cell receptor beta chains were sequenced from one sample in a study of T cells in women clearing cervical HPV infection. The repertoire was sequenced with immunoSEQ multiplex PCR; TCRdb's copy has only in-frame clones and lacks some. The repertoire table contains roughly 37,000 clones. The sequenced material came from blood buffy coat. Source of these receptors: a woman aged 18-70 years with a cervical HPV16 infection that either progressed to CIN3+ or cleared (not recorded which).

Of note for this clone: Read data end 3 residues before the CDR3 end; the end is taken from the germline J gene. This rearrangement joins TRBV6-1 to TRBJ1-6; no definite D call. The CDR3 extends over 15 amino acids. CDR1 is MNHNS and CDR2 is SASEGT in the germline V gene. V dropped 1 base and J dropped 12 bases, with 16 bases sitting between them. The CDR3: CASSEVRATHRPLHF. CDR3 DNA, as far as it was read: TGTGCCAGCAGTGAAGTAAGGGCTACACACAGACCC.

In the case of this clone: The CDR3 goes on 3 residues after the read ends, and that part is filled in from the germline J gene. The chain employs TRBV20-1 and TRBJ2-6; D not resolved. This CDR3 is built from 14 residues. The germline V and J ends were trimmed by 6 bases and 0 bases, with 9 bases remaining between them. Per the germline V gene, CDR1 is DFQATT and CDR2 is SNEGSKA (reference sequence). This CDR3 is CSADSSSGANVLTF. CDR3 DNA, as far as it was read: TGCAGTGCCGATAGCAGCTCTGGGGCCAACGTC.

Turning to this clone: The observed sequence ends 3 residues before the CDR3 terminus, with the missing tail filled in from the germline J gene. V and J are TRBV19 and TRBJ2-7, with 9 bases lining up with TRBD1. The V segment lost 9 bases and the J segment 6 bases; nucleotides outside the gene matches: 15. This CDR3 is built from 15 residues. Per the germline V gene, CDR1 is LNHDA and CDR2 is SQIVND (reference sequence). The part of the CDR3 DNA that was read is TGTGCCAGCGCAAAAATGACAGGGGGAATGGGCGAG. Translating it yields CASAKMTGGMGE. The full CDR3 sequence reads CASAKMTGGMGEQYF.

Note on this clone: The read stops 3 residues short of the end of the CDR3; the missing end is completed from the germline J gene. The rearrangement links TRBV19 to TRBJ1-5; a possible D gene is TRBD1 (6 bases). The ends were cut back, 7 bases at V and 0 bases at J, with 13 bases in the middle. Germline V gene data show CDR1 as LNHDA and CDR2 as SQIVND (reference sequence). This CDR3 has 15 residues. CDR3 region: CASTGGGYSNQPQHF. Incomplete CDR3 DNA: TGTGCCAGTACGGGAGGGGGATATAGCAATCAGCCC. Full variable domain (rest looked up from reference TRBV19 and TRBJ1-5): DGGITQSPKYLFRKEGQNVTLSCEQNLNHDAMYWYRQDPGQGLRLIYYSQIVNDFQKGDIAEGYSVSREKKESFPLTVTSAQKNPTAFYLCASTGGGYSNQPQHFGDGTRLSIL.

Concerning this clone: A junction end diverges from the germline sequence, so it may reflect a read error. Read sequence stops 3 residues before the CDR3 end, and the germline J gene provides the missing end. V is TRBV6-2 or TRBV6-3 and J is TRBJ2-5; TRBD2 agrees at 13 bases. The CDR3 length is 16 residues. The germline CDR1 and CDR2 sequences are MNHEY and SVGEGT. The CDR3 reads CASTFGLAGVQDTQYF. The part of the CDR3 DNA that was read is TGTGCCAGCACTTTCGGACTAGCGGGAGTTCAAGATACC.

In regard to this clone: The CDR3 extends 3 residues past the end of the read, so its final part is completed from the germline J gene. This chain uses TRBV5-4 with TRBJ1-3, with 9 nucleotides matching TRBD1. The CDR3 is 16 residues long. Per germline, CDR1 SGHNT and CDR2 YYREEE (reference sequence). V lost 4 bases and J lost 0; bases outside the gene matches: 5. Here the CDR3 reads CASSADRGSSGNTIYF. The part of the CDR3 DNA that was read is TGTGCCAGCAGCGCCGACAGGGGGTCCTCTGGAAACACC.

As regards this clone: The sequenced fragment ends 3 residues before the CDR3 boundary, so the rest is inferred from the germline J gene. The rearrangement uses TRBV19 and TRBJ1-2; no reliable D call. CDR1 LNHDA and CDR2 SQIVND come from the germline V gene (reference sequence). This CDR3 spans 12 amino acids. V lost 6 bases and J 4 bases, leaving 9 bases between the germline ends. CDR3 residues: CASSLYSYGYTF. The covered CDR3 bases are TGTGCCAGTAGCCTCTACAGCTATGGC.

For this clone: Read coverage stops 3 residues before the CDR3 terminus; the germline J gene supplies the remainder. The V and J genes are TRBV18 and TRBJ1-2; 7 positions agree with TRBD1. Germline V CDR1 and CDR2: KGHSH, LQKENI. The CDR3 is made up of 15 amino acids. CDR3 sequence: CASSLGTDLGYDYTF. CDR3 DNA (partial): TGTGCCAGCTCACTGGGGACAGATTTAGGATACGAC.

Note on this clone: Coverage ceases 3 residues before the CDR3 finishes, and the germline J gene fills in the end. This chain connects TRBV19 to TRBJ2-3, with 9 bases aligning to TRBD1. This CDR3 region has 15 residues. Germline CDR1 reads LNHDA; CDR2 reads SQIVND (reference sequence). CDR3 DNA, as far as it was read: TGTGCCAGTAGTGTGACCGGGACAGGGCATCAGCCG. This translates into CASSVTGTGHQP. The entire CDR3 is CASSVTGTGHQPQYF.

A note on this clone: The read terminates 3 residues before the CDR3 end, so the remaining end is supplied by the germline J gene. The rearrangement uses TRBV20-1 and TRBJ1-3; D not certain. The germline CDR1 and CDR2 sequences are DFQATT and SNEGSKA (reference sequence). CDR3 length: 15 amino acids. V was trimmed by 5 bases and J by 0 bases, leaving 14 bases between them. Incomplete CDR3 DNA: TGCAGTGCTCGCGCCAACAGCCCCTCTGGAAACACC. Its translation: CSARANSPSGNT. The CDR3 reads in full as CSARANSPSGNTIYF.

About this clone: With the read ending 3 residues before the CDR3 end, the germline J gene is used to fill in that end. The gene calls are TRBV5-1 and TRBJ2-5; TRBD2 matches 9 bases. This CDR3 has 16 residues. Losses at the gene ends were 2 bases for V and 4 bases for J; bases not matched to a gene: 9. Germline CDR1 is SGHRS and CDR2 is YFSETQ. CDR3 protein: CASSFFASGGSETQYF. The CDR3 DNA, read in part, is TGCGCCAGCAGCTTTTTCGCGAGCGGGGGGTCAGAGACC.

Of note for this clone: The CDR3 extends 3 residues past the end of the read, so its final part is completed from the germline J gene. The chain carries TRBV19 and TRBJ1-2; 10 nucleotides align to TRBD1. Germline-derived CDR1 and CDR2 are LNHDA and SQIVND (reference sequence). The length of the CDR3 is 14 residues. V lost 7 bases and J lost 2; bases outside the gene matches: 4. CDR3 bases read: TGTGCCAGTAATCCGGGACAGGGGAACTATGGC. Protein product: CASNPGQGNYG. The entire CDR3 protein is CASNPGQGNYGYTF.

Comment on this clone: The read comes to an end 3 residues before the CDR3 does, leaving the germline J gene to fill in the end. The rearrangement joins TRBV4-1 to TRBJ2-3, with TRBD2 identical over 10 bases. The CDR3 has 16 amino acids. Trimming removed 4 bases from V and 3 bases from J; junction bases left unmatched: 7. Per the germline V gene, CDR1 is MGHRA and CDR2 is YSYEKL. The CDR3 reads CASSLTGTSETDTQYF. The CDR3 DNA, read in part, is TGCGCCAGCAGCCTCACCGGGACTAGCGAAACAGATACG.

Concerning this clone: The CDR3 goes on 3 residues after the read ends, and that part is filled in from the germline J gene. The chain recombines TRBV2 with TRBJ2-7; TRBD2 agrees at 8 bases. Germline CDR1 reads SNHLY; CDR2 reads FYNNEI. The CDR3 runs 15 residues. Trimming at V came to 6 bases and at J to 6 bases, leaving 13 bases not matched to a gene. The CDR3 protein is CASRRRRGADFEQYF. The CDR3 bases that were read are TGTGCCAGCAGAAGGAGGCGGGGGGCGGACTTCGAG. The full variable domain, completed using reference TRBV2 and TRBJ2-7, is EPEVTQTPSHQVTQMGQEVILRCVPISNHLYFYWYRQILGQKVEFLVSFYNNEISEKSEIFDDQFSVERPDGSNFTLKIRSTKLEDSAMYFCASRRRRGADFEQYFGPGTRLTVT.

In regard to this clone: The read is 3 residues too short to cover the CDR3 end, so that end is filled in from the germline J gene. The V and J genes are TRBV2 and TRBJ2-7; TRBD1 might be the D (5 bases). The V and J ends lost 1 base and 5 bases respectively, with 12 bases between them. From germline, CDR1 is SNHLY and CDR2 FYNNEI. The CDR3 sequence is 14 residues long. This chain's CDR3 is CASSEGTFIDEQYF. The CDR3 bases that were read are TGTGCCAGCAGTGAAGGGACATTTATTGACGAG.

With regard to this clone: From the germline J gene comes the end of the CDR3, since the read stops 3 residues before it. The J gene is TRBJ2-3, the V gene TRBV29-1; no clear D gene. Germline lookup yields CDR1 SQVTM and CDR2 ANQGSEA. The CDR3 contains 13 residues. The DNA read from the CDR3 is TGCAGCGTAGGCCGCAACCTCCAAGAGACG. Protein: CSVGRNLQET. The whole CDR3 is CSVGRNLQETQYF.

For this clone: The sequence runs out 3 residues before the end of the CDR3; the remainder is reconstructed from the germline J gene. The chain combines TRBV7-9 with TRBJ2-1, with TRBD1 identical over 8 bases. CDR1 and CDR2 from the germline V gene are SEHNR and FQNEAQ (reference sequence). The CDR3 totals 15 residues. Trimming removed 5 bases from V and 2 bases from J; junction bases left unmatched: 5. The CDR3 reads CASSPEDRAYNEQFF. CDR3 DNA (partial): TGTGCCAGCAGCCCAGAGGACAGGGCCTACAATGAG.

The sequenced CDR3 bases are TGTGCCAGCAGCCAAACCGGGACACAGAAA. Its protein product is CASSQTGTQK. The CDR3, in full, reads CASSQTGTQKAFF. The chain couples TRBV4-2 to TRBJ1-1, with D possibly being TRBD1 (6 bases). The read terminates 3 residues before the CDR3 end, so the remaining end is supplied by the germline J gene. Germline assignment: CDR1 LGHNA and CDR2 YNFKEQ. CDR3 length: 13 residues.

Details on this clone: Read coverage stops 3 residues before the CDR3 terminus; the germline J gene supplies the remainder. The chain joins TRBV19 to TRBJ1-2; 7 nucleotides align to TRBD1. Germline V CDR1 and CDR2: LNHDA, SQIVND (reference sequence). After removal of 4 bases from V and 1 base from J, the junction contained 6 bases not matched to a gene. The CDR3 covers 15 residues. The DNA read from the CDR3 is TGTGCCAGTAGTACTATGACAGGGCTTAACTATGGC. Protein: CASSTMTGLNYG. The CDR3 as a whole reads CASSTMTGLNYGYTF. Variable domain in full (rest from reference TRBV19 and TRBJ1-2): DGGITQSPKYLFRKEGQNVTLSCEQNLNHDAMYWYRQDPGQGLRLIYYSQIVNDFQKGDIAEGYSVSREKKESFPLTVTSAQKNPTAFYLCASSTMTGLNYGYTFGSGTRLTVV.

Concerning this clone itself: The sequenced fragment ends 3 residues before the CDR3 boundary, so the rest is inferred from the germline J gene. This chain links TRBV19 with TRBJ1-5, with 10 positions matching TRBD1. This CDR3 has 14 amino acids. After removal of 5 bases from V and 6 bases from J, the junction contained 4 bases not matched to a gene. CDR1 is LNHDA, CDR2 SQIVND, per germline (reference sequence). CDR3 DNA (partial): TGTGCCAGTAGTTGGACAGGGGGTGGTCAGCCC. This sequence encodes CASSWTGGGQP. The whole CDR3 reads CASSWTGGGQPQHF.

To note about this clone: The CDR3 end falls 3 residues outside the read, so it is completed with the germline J gene. The chain couples TRBV20-1 to TRBJ2-3, with 9 bases that match TRBD2. The V gene's germline CDR1 is DFQATT and CDR2 SNEGSKA (reference sequence). This CDR3 is 16 amino acids long. The V gene end was trimmed by 4 bases and the J gene end by 4 bases; junction bases not matched to a gene: 12. The CDR3 bases that were read are TGCAGTGCTACAGAACTGACTAGCGGTATCGCAGATACG. Protein: CSATELTSGIADT. The entire CDR3 protein reads CSATELTSGIADTQYF.

As to this clone: Read sequence stops 3 residues before the CDR3 end, and the germline J gene provides the missing end. The chain uses TRBV6-1 and TRBJ2-4, with 7 positions matching TRBD2. The germline V gene encodes CDR1 MNHNS and CDR2 SASEGT. The CDR3 runs to 14 residues. The CDR3 bases that were read are TGTGCCAGCAGTGATACCGGGACTAACTATGGT. Translation: CASSDTGTNYG. The complete CDR3 sequence is CASSDTGTNYGQYF.

As for this clone: The CDR3 end lies 3 residues beyond the end of the read and is filled in from the germline J gene. The V and J genes are TRBV10-3 and TRBJ2-1; 10 nucleotides line up with TRBD2. Per germline, CDR1 ENHRY and CDR2 SYGVKD. The ends lost 5 bases at V and 2 bases at J; junction bases unmatched: 6. This CDR3 comprises 16 residues. Partial CDR3 DNA: TGTGCCATCAGTACCACTAGCGGGATAACCTACAATGAG. It is translated as CAISTTSGITYNE. The CDR3 in full is CAISTTSGITYNEQFF.

Points on this clone: Coverage ceases 3 residues before the CDR3 finishes, and the germline J gene fills in the end. V and J are TRBV19 and TRBJ2-4, with D possibly matching TRBD1 (6 bases). This CDR3 has 14 residues. V was cut by 6 bases and J by 3 bases, with 12 bases left in between. Germline CDR1 reads LNHDA; CDR2 reads SQIVND (reference sequence). The CDR3 loop is CASSLQGIKNIQYF. The sequenced part of the CDR3 DNA is TGTGCCAGTAGCTTACAGGGAATCAAAAACATT.

Regarding this clone: The CDR3 goes on 3 residues after the read ends, and that part is filled in from the germline J gene. V gene TRBV19 combines with J gene TRBJ2-3; D might be TRBD2 (7 bases). Germline V gives CDR1 LNHDA, CDR2 SQIVND (reference sequence). The V and J ends lost 6 bases and 2 bases respectively, with 15 bases between them. This CDR3 contains 15 residues. CDR3 sequence: CASSFKGGDTDTQYF. The sequenced CDR3 bases are TGTGCCAGTAGCTTCAAGGGGGGGGACACAGATACG.

About this clone: Read sequence stops 3 residues before the CDR3 end, and the germline J gene provides the missing end. This chain links TRBV9 with TRBJ2-2, with D perhaps TRBD1 (5 bases). CDR3 length equals 16 residues. Per the germline V gene, CDR1 is SGDLS and CDR2 is YYNGEE. The V gene lost 6 bases and the J gene lost 0 bases, with 15 bases spanning the gap. The CDR3 bases that were read are TGTGCCAGCACCCCCTACAGGAGTACGAACACCGGGGAG. Translation: CASTPYRSTNTGE. The full CDR3 protein is CASTPYRSTNTGELFF.

CDR3 protein: CASSLLGQGDEKLFF. The covered CDR3 bases are TGTGCCAGCAGCTTGTTGGGGCAGGGAGATGAAAAA. V and J are TRBV5-6 and TRBJ1-4, with D perhaps TRBD1 (5 bases). The read ends 3 residues before the CDR3 terminus; that terminus is restored from the germline J gene. Trimming stripped 1 base from V and 6 bases from J, with 13 bases between. Germline CDR1 reads SGHDT; CDR2 reads YYEEEE. The CDR3 extends over 15 amino acids.